A single sample is the source of the 26 T cell receptor beta chains below, sequenced in a study of shared clonotypes between healthy human individuals. TCRdb keeps only in-frame clones here, not all; method: immunoSEQ multiplex PCR. This sample yields about 110,000 clones, of which around 71% are seen a single time; 20% to 25% belongs to the top ten. Source material: memory CD8+ T cells sorted from blood. The subset here: CD45RO+ cells pooled with CCR7-negative TemRA cells. These TCRs come from a woman in her thirties in good health.

This clone has just one count. The chain is built from TRBV30 and TRBJ1-6; no clear D gene. CDR1 and CDR2 (germline): GTSNPN, SVGIG (reference sequence). This CDR3 has 13 amino acids. Trimming shortened V by 1 base and J by 10 bases, and 11 bases separated the two germline ends. The CDR3 here is CAWSGFFRSPLHF. The CDR3 nucleotides are TGTGCCTGGAGTGGTTTTTTCCGGTCACCCCTCCACTTT.

With respect to this clone: The same CDR3 arises from other DNA sequences in this sample as well. The chain employs TRBV29-1 and TRBJ2-3; D remains unclear. V was cut by 3 bases and J by 0 bases, with 4 bases left in between. Germline V gives CDR1 SQVTM, CDR2 ANQGSEA. This CDR3 region has 12 residues. The CDR3 here is CSVDSSTDTQYF. The CDR3 nucleotides read TGCAGCGTTGATTCCAGCACAGATACGCAGTATTTT.

About this clone: No DNA is shown, since the ends of the CDR3 on it are uncertain; the CDR3 is the one TCRdb lists. The chain combines TRBV29-1 with TRBJ1-1. The CDR3 is 12 amino acids long, termini counted. Looked up from germline, CDR1 is SQVTM and CDR2 is ANQGSEA. The CDR3 sequence is CSVDQVAGGTFF.

This sequence joins TRBV7-2 and TRBJ2-7; 8 nucleotides line up with TRBD2. The CDR3 is 15 residues long. Germline CDR1 is SGHTA and CDR2 is FQGNSA. V was clipped by 5 bases and J by 9 bases; unmatched bases: 15. The CDR3 nucleotides read TGTGCCAGCAGCGCCGGAATGAGCGGGAGTGCTAGGCAGTACTTC. Protein: CASSAGMSGSARQYF.

The rearrangement joins TRBV6-1 to TRBJ1-3; D unresolved. The CDR3 covers 14 residues. The V gene lost 1 base and the J gene lost 2 bases, with 6 bases spanning the gap. CDR1 is MNHNS, CDR2 SASEGT, per germline. The CDR3 DNA is TGTGCCAGCAGTGAAGGGTCGACTGGAAACACCATATATTTT. Translating it yields CASSEGSTGNTIYF.

This rearrangement joins TRBV6-6 to TRBJ1-1; 7 positions match TRBD1. Unmatched junction bases numbered 8, after V lost 6 bases and J lost 1 base. Germline V gene data show CDR1 as MNHNY and CDR2 as SVGAGI (reference sequence). CDR3 size: 15 residues. The CDR3 sequence is CASSIQGLGNTEAFF. The CDR3 bases are TGTGCCAGCAGCATACAGGGGCTGGGGAACACTGAAGCTTTCTTT.

In its sample, this clone was seen a few times. Other nucleotide sequences from this sample produce the same CDR3. The chain joins TRBV6-1 to TRBJ1-5, with TRBD1 matching over 7 bases. Looked up from germline, CDR1 is MNHNS and CDR2 is SASEGT. CDR3 size: 15 residues. V shed 1 base and J 6 bases; nucleotides not matched to a gene: 6. The CDR3 is CASSEEEGGGQPQHF. The CDR3, as DNA: TGTGCCAGCAGTGAAGAGGAAGGGGGCGGTCAGCCCCAGCATTTT.

The sample holds a few counts of this clone. The chain carries TRBV20-1 and TRBJ2-7; D uncertain. Trimming removed 7 bases at V and 1 base at J, with 5 bases between. The CDR3 totals 10 residues. Germline V gives CDR1 DFQATT, CDR2 SNEGSKA (reference sequence). CDR3 bases: TGCAGTGTGGTGTCCTACGAGCAGTACTTC. Protein: CSVVSYEQYF.

This clone was seen more than once but under ten times. The CDR3 sequence is CASSQAAQGYEQYF. CDR3 nucleotides: TGCGCCAGCAGCCAGGCCGCTCAGGGCTACGAGCAGTACTTC. This rearrangement joins TRBV4-1 to TRBJ2-7; D is possibly TRBD1 (5 bases). V lost 3 bases, J lost 3 bases, and 12 bases lay in between. This CDR3 comprises 14 residues. Germline V gene data show CDR1 as MGHRA and CDR2 as YSYEKL.

CDR3 protein: CASSAGQGAVETQYF. The CDR3 DNA reads TGTGCCAGCAGCGCGGGACAGGGGGCCGTCGAGACCCAGTACTTC. V and J are TRBV7-7 and TRBJ2-5; TRBD1 matches 12 bases. J was trimmed by 5 bases and V by 5 bases; bases with no gene match: 6. This CDR3 has 15 amino acids. CDR1 is SSHAT and CDR2 is FNYEAQ in the germline V gene (reference sequence).

About this clone itself: Other DNA sequences in this sample translate to the same CDR3. V usage is TRBV7-9 and J usage is TRBJ1-5, with D possibly TRBD1 on 6 matching bases. Germline CDR1 reads SEHNR; CDR2 reads FQNEAQ (reference sequence). Trimming took 9 bases from V and 2 from J, leaving 11 bases between them. The CDR3 runs to 13 residues. In DNA, the CDR3 is TGTGCCAGTAGGGGGGAGGGCAATCAGCCCCAGCATTTT. Its protein product is CASRGEGNQPQHF.

The chain links TRBV28 to TRBJ2-7; 14 bases are shared with TRBD2. CDR3 length: 19 residues. With V trimmed by 6 bases and J by 2 bases, 15 bases remained unmatched. Germline V gives CDR1 MDHEN, CDR2 SYDVKM. CDR3 in amino acids: CASSHPTSGRVDFAYEQYF. The CDR3 coding sequence is TGTGCCAGCAGCCACCCGACTAGCGGGAGGGTCGATTTTGCCTACGAGCAGTACTTC.

The rearrangement uses TRBV6-1 and TRBJ1-5; a possible D gene is TRBD1 (6 bases). This CDR3 has 13 residues. The V end lost 8 bases, the J end lost 3 bases, and 11 bases lay between the germline ends. Germline V lookup: CDR1 MNHNS, CDR2 SASEGT. The CDR3 nucleotides read TGTGCCAGCGAGCAGGGGTTCAATCAGCCCCAGCATTTT. It specifies CASEQGFNQPQHF.

This clone has at least ten counts. At the DNA level, this CDR3 is encoded by other sequences in the same sample as well. The chain combines TRBV2 with TRBJ2-7, with 9 bases fitting TRBD2. The CDR3 extends over 15 amino acids. Trimming cost V 6 bases and J 2 bases; bases outside gene matches: 8. Germline V lookup: CDR1 SNHLY, CDR2 FYNNEI. CDR3 sequence (DNA): TGTGCCAGCAGATCTGCGGGAGGGCCGGCCTACGAGCAGTACTTC. Encoded protein: CASRSAGGPAYEQYF.

In this sample, this clone turned up a few times. In nucleotides, the CDR3 is TGTGCCAGCGTGACAGGGGGCTCACCCCTCCACTTT. As protein: CASVTGGSPLHF. The chain has TRBV5-6 and TRBJ1-6; 10 bases line up with TRBD1. Germline assignment: CDR1 SGHDT and CDR2 YYEEEE. Germline trimming cut 7 bases from V and 10 bases from J; bases unmatched to any gene: 2. The CDR3 is 12 amino acids.

Many counts were recorded for this clone. This chain joins TRBV6-4 and TRBJ2-3; TRBD2 matches at 9 bases. V lost 7 bases, J lost 0 bases, and 5 bases stayed unmatched. The CDR3 is made up of 15 amino acids. Looked up from germline, CDR1 is MRHNA and CDR2 is SNTAGT. The CDR3 is CASTPTSGSTDTQYF. The CDR3, as DNA: TGTGCCAGCACCCCGACTAGCGGAAGCACAGATACGCAGTATTTT.

This clone has ten or more counts. This chain joins TRBV15 and TRBJ2-7, with a possible D match to TRBD2 (7 bases). Germline values: CDR1 LNHNV, CDR2 YYDKDF (reference sequence). The CDR3 spans 16 residues. V was clipped by 0 bases and J by 5 bases, with 17 bases between them. CDR3 loop: CATSRDPGEGHDEQYF. Here the CDR3 DNA reads TGTGCCACCAGCAGAGATCCAGGGGAGGGCCATGACGAGCAGTACTTC.

This clone has a single count. The chain is built from TRBV7-9 and TRBJ2-7; tentative D call: TRBD2 (6 bases). V lost 8 bases to trimming and J lost 5 bases, with 19 bases between them. Looked up from germline, CDR1 is SEHNR and CDR2 is FQNEAQ (reference sequence). The CDR3 consists of 14 residues. CDR3 coding DNA: TGTGCCAGCGATGAGCGGCGCGGGGCCAACGAGCAGTACTTC. Its protein product is CASDERRGANEQYF. The variable domain in full, with the rest retrieved from reference TRBV7-9 and TRBJ2-7, is DTGVSQNPRHKITKRGQNVTFRCDPISEHNRLYWYRQTLGQGPEFLTYFQNEAQLEKSRLLSDRFSAERPKGSFSTLEIQRTEQGDSAMYLCASDERRGANEQYFGPGTRLTVT.

The chain couples TRBV6-4 to TRBJ1-1, with D possibly TRBD1 on 5 matching bases. The CDR3 is made up of 13 amino acids. Germline CDR1 reads MRHNA; CDR2 reads SNTAGT. V was pared by 5 bases and J by 6 bases, with 13 bases between. CDR3 DNA: TGTGCCAGCAGTTACACCGGGACGGCTGAAGCTTTCTTT. Encoded protein: CASSYTGTAEAFF.

This chain links TRBV19 with TRBJ2-5, with D tentatively TRBD1 (6 bases). Looked up from germline, CDR1 is LNHDA and CDR2 is SQIVND (reference sequence). The CDR3 contains 15 residues. Deletions cut 6 bases from V and 4 bases from J, with 18 bases between. CDR3 sequence (DNA): TGTGCCAGTAGCATCTCAGGGGTCATCGGAGAGACCCAGTACTTC. Protein: CASSISGVIGETQYF. The variable domain in full, with the rest retrieved from reference TRBV19 and TRBJ2-5, is DGGITQSPKYLFRKEGQNVTLSCEQNLNHDAMYWYRQDPGQGLRLIYYSQIVNDFQKGDIAEGYSVSREKKESFPLTVTSAQKNPTAFYLCASSISGVIGETQYFGPGTRLLVL.

The genes are TRBV27 and TRBJ2-7; D unclear. CDR3 size: 11 residues. Germline values: CDR1 MNHEY, CDR2 SMNVEV (reference sequence). The V gene lost 3 bases and the J gene lost 3 bases, with 3 bases spanning the gap. The CDR3 loop reads CASSFNYEQYF. Here the CDR3 DNA reads TGTGCCAGCAGTTTCAACTACGAGCAGTACTTC.

This clone was found once. The chain is built from TRBV7-6 and TRBJ2-3; D perhaps matches TRBD1 (6 bases). CDR1 and CDR2 from the germline V gene are SGHVS and FNYEAQ. This CDR3 is 16 amino acids long. Trimming pared 1 base from V and 0 bases from J, leaving 11 bases between. DNA of the CDR3: TGTGCCAGCAGCTTAGACCCACAGGGAAGCACAGATACGCAGTATTTT. Amino acid sequence: CASSLDPQGSTDTQYF.

This clone was observed many times. The J gene is TRBJ2-4, the V gene TRBV6-1; D is unclear. This CDR3 region has 16 residues. Trimming cost V 4 bases and J 3 bases, with 16 bases left between them. The germline gives CDR1 MNHNS, CDR2 SASEGT. The CDR3 nucleotides read TGTGCCAGCAGTGGGCCTTATACGCCGGGCAAAAACATTCAGTACTTC. It translates to CASSGPYTPGKNIQYF.

This clone was seen just once. The rearrangement joins TRBV7-9 to TRBJ2-1; unclear D gene. In germline, CDR1 is SEHNR, CDR2 FQNEAQ (reference sequence). This CDR3 has 13 residues. V was pared by 5 bases and J by 0 bases, with 5 bases between. In DNA form, the CDR3 reads TGTGCCAGCAGCCTATCCTCCTACAATGAGCAGTTCTTC. Protein product: CASSLSSYNEQFF.

This chain joins TRBV7-9 and TRBJ2-3, with D possibly matching TRBD2 (5 bases). CDR3 length: 15 residues. The germline V gene has CDR1 SEHNR and CDR2 FQNEAQ (reference sequence). V was pared by 1 base and J by 5 bases, with 13 bases between. The CDR3 loop is CASSLGGWVRDTQYF. In DNA, the CDR3 is TGTGCCAGCAGCTTAGGAGGGTGGGTACGAGATACGCAGTATTTT.

The chain links TRBV28 to TRBJ2-7; D not resolved. The V end lost 8 bases, the J end lost 0 bases, and 20 bases lay between the germline ends. The CDR3 totals 16 residues. CDR1 and CDR2 (germline): MDHEN, SYDVKM. The CDR3 here is CASQPAGTVSSYEQYF. Written as DNA, the CDR3 is TGTGCCAGCCAACCAGCAGGAACGGTGAGCTCCTACGAGCAGTACTTC.